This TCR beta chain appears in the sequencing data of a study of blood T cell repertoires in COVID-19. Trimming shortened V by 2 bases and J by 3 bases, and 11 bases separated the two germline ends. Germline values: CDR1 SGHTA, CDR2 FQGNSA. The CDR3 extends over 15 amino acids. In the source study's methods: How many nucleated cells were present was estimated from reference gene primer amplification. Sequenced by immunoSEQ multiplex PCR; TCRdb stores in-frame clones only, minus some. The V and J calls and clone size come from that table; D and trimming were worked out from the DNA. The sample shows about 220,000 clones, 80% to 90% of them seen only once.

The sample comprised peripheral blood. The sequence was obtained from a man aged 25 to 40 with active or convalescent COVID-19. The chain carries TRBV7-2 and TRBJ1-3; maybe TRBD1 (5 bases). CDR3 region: CASSLPGLLGNTIYF. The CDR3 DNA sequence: TGTGCCAGCAGCTTACCAGGGTTACTTGGAAACACCATATATTTT.